The 22 T cell receptor beta chains below were found in one sample sequenced in a study of blood T cell repertoires in COVID-19. TCRdb's table, derived via immunoSEQ multiplex PCR, lists solely in-frame clones and lacks some. Of under 200,000 clones listed, roughly 83% are singletons. The sequenced sample was peripheral blood. The source is a man younger than 35 with active or convalescent COVID-19.

This clone was seen only once. The rearrangement uses TRBV2 and TRBJ2-5; D is undetermined. CDR1 is SNHLY, CDR2 FYNNEI, per germline. The length of the CDR3 is 15 residues. The germline V and J ends were trimmed by 3 bases and 2 bases, with 13 bases remaining between them. The CDR3 loop is CASSDERPRQETQYF. The DNA for the CDR3 is TGTGCCAGCAGTGATGAGCGACCGAGACAAGAGACCCAGTACTTC. Using reference TRBV2 and TRBJ2-5 for the parts outside the CDR3, the full variable domain is EPEVTQTPSHQVTQMGQEVILRCVPISNHLYFYWYRQILGQKVEFLVSFYNNEISEKSEIFDDQFSVERPDGSNFTLKIRSTKLEDSAMYFCASSDERPRQETQYFGPGTRLLVL.

The CDR3 nucleotides read TGCGCCAGCAGCTCATCCCAGGGGGCGGATACGCAGTATTTT. Amino acid sequence: CASSSSQGADTQYF. The chain has TRBV5-1 and TRBJ2-3; TRBD1 agrees at 8 bases. V dropped 3 bases and J dropped 6; count of bases not matched to a gene: 6. From germline, CDR1 is SGHRS and CDR2 YFSETQ. This CDR3 region has 14 residues.

The chain couples TRBV18 to TRBJ2-1, with 8 bases identical to TRBD1. J lost 6 bases, V lost 0 bases, and 7 bases had no gene match. The CDR3 extends over 16 amino acids. The germline V gene encodes CDR1 KGHSH and CDR2 LQKENI. As DNA, the CDR3 is TGTGCCAGCTCACCACCTAGGCAGGGGGCGCCCAATGAGCAGTTCTTC. Translated: CASSPPRQGAPNEQFF.

The chain has TRBV28 and TRBJ2-7, with D perhaps matching TRBD1 (6 bases). The V gene's germline CDR1 is MDHEN and CDR2 SYDVKM. V dropped 3 bases and J dropped 3 bases, with 18 bases sitting between them. CDR3 length equals 16 residues. The CDR3 spells CASSFMKGVRLYEQYF. The CDR3 DNA sequence: TGTGCCAGCAGTTTCATGAAGGGGGTTCGTCTCTACGAGCAGTACTTC.

The CDR3 bases are TGTGCCAGTAGTATAGTGATGGCAGGCAATCAGCCCCAGCATTTT. Protein sequence: CASSIVMAGNQPQHF. The chain has TRBV19 and TRBJ1-5; D not resolved. V lost 1 base to trimming and J lost 2 bases, with 9 bases between them. CDR1 and CDR2 from the germline V gene are LNHDA and SQIVND (reference sequence). The CDR3 loop spans 15 amino acids.

The chain couples TRBV12-3 or TRBV12-4 to TRBJ1-2; a possible D gene is TRBD1 (6 bases). The CDR3 spans 13 residues. Trimming took 4 bases from V and 13 from J, leaving 19 bases between them. The CDR3 reads CASSSGDISSVTF. The CDR3 DNA follows: TGTGCCAGCAGTTCCGGGGACATTTCTAGTGTCACCTTC.

The rearrangement uses TRBV3-1 (or the pseudogene TRBV3-2) and TRBJ1-2, with D possibly TRBD1 on 5 matching bases. The germline gives CDR1 LGHDT, CDR2 YNNKEL (reference sequence). With 1 base removed from V and 5 bases from J, the gap between germline ends came to 14 bases. The CDR3 sequence is 15 residues long. CDR3 amino acids: CASSQGSGEGYGYTF. CDR3 DNA sequence: TGTGCCAGCAGCCAAGGCTCGGGGGAGGGATATGGCTACACCTTC.

The chain carries TRBV2 and TRBJ1-3; 8 positions match TRBD1. Germline CDR1 is SNHLY and CDR2 is FYNNEI. The CDR3 is 16 residues long. V dropped 0 bases and J dropped 2; count of bases not matched to a gene: 3. In DNA form, the CDR3 reads TGTGCCAGCAGTGAAGCGCTACAGGGGGCTGGAAACACCATATATTTT. It translates to CASSEALQGAGNTIYF.

CDR3 sequence reads: CASSLLTGVGVNEQFF. DNA for the CDR3: TGCGCCAGCAGCTTGCTTACAGGGGTCGGTGTTAATGAGCAGTTCTTC. V is TRBV5-1 and J is TRBJ2-1, with 7 positions matching TRBD1. V trimming: 1 base; J trimming: 7 bases; junction bases outside the gene matches: 11. Germline lookup yields CDR1 SGHRS and CDR2 YFSETQ. This CDR3 spans 16 amino acids.

This clone has just one count. The V call is TRBV10-3, the J call TRBJ2-1; TRBD2 might be the D (6 bases). Trimming cost V 2 bases and J 3 bases, with 11 bases left between them. Per germline, CDR1 ENHRY and CDR2 SYGVKD. The CDR3 totals 15 residues. In nucleotides, the CDR3 is TGTGCCATCAGTGAGCTAGCGCATAACTACAATGAGCAGTTCTTC. It is translated as CAISELAHNYNEQFF.

This clone showed up just once. V is TRBV14 and J is TRBJ2-1, with 8 nucleotides matching TRBD2. The CDR3 runs 16 residues. Germline CDR1 SGHDN, CDR2 FVKESK. V lost 1 base to trimming and J lost 6 bases; unmatched junction nucleotides: 8. The CDR3 DNA reads TGTGCCAGCAGCCAAGGCTTAGCGGGAATCTCCAATGAGCAGTTCTTC. It yields the protein CASSQGLAGISNEQFF.

The chain joins TRBV6-4 to TRBJ2-1; 13 nucleotides agree with TRBD2. CDR3 length: 16 residues. V was pared by 0 bases and J by 6 bases, with 2 bases of the junction left unmatched. CDR1 is MRHNA and CDR2 is SNTAGT in the germline V gene. The CDR3 DNA reads TGTGCCAGCAGTGACTCAGGACTAGCGGGAGCCAATGAGCAGTTCTTC. Amino acid sequence: CASSDSGLAGANEQFF.

The V gene is TRBV7-2, the J gene TRBJ2-7, with a possible D match to TRBD1 (7 bases). The CDR3 runs 14 residues. With 4 bases removed from V and 0 bases from J, the gap between germline ends came to 10 bases. In germline, CDR1 is SGHTA, CDR2 FQGNSA. The CDR3 DNA sequence: TGTGCCAGCAGCTCCAGGGGGGTCTCCTACGAGCAGTACTTC. This encodes CASSSRGVSYEQYF.

The rearrangement links TRBV19 to TRBJ2-2, with 9 bases that match TRBD1. The J segment lost 1 base and the V segment lost 8 bases, leaving 8 bases of the junction unmatched. Germline CDR1 LNHDA, CDR2 SQIVND (reference sequence). The CDR3 consists of 16 residues. The CDR3 region is CASRTGVVGNTGELFF. CDR3 in DNA: TGTGCCAGTCGGACAGGGGTAGTTGGGAACACCGGGGAGCTGTTTTTT.

The rearrangement links TRBV9 to TRBJ2-5, with 9 bases matching TRBD2. The CDR3 is made up of 17 amino acids. CDR1 is SGDLS and CDR2 is YYNGEE in the germline V gene. V shed 4 bases and J 3 bases; nucleotides not matched to a gene: 13. CDR3 nucleotide sequence: TGTGCCAGCAGCCTGTCCGTCAGCGCGGGAGGGAAAGAGACCCAGTACTTC. It codes for CASSLSVSAGGKETQYF.

The chain has TRBV9 and TRBJ1-4; TRBD1 is a possible D gene (5 bases). Germline loops: CDR1 SGDLS, CDR2 YYNGEE. V was shortened by 0 bases and J by 7 bases, with 19 bases between the two germline ends. The CDR3 sequence is 17 residues long. As DNA, the CDR3 is TGTGCCAGCAGCGTAGGAGCCTCCGGGGGTTTTGCTGAAAAACTGTTTTTT. As protein: CASSVGASGGFAEKLFF.

J is TRBJ1-5 and V is TRBV6-1; 12 bases are shared with TRBD1. Germline V gene sequence: CDR1 MNHNS, CDR2 SASEGT. The CDR3 contains 17 residues. With V trimmed by 2 bases and J by 3 bases, 5 bases remained unmatched. CDR3 amino acids: CASSERGQGATNQPQHF. The CDR3 DNA reads as TGTGCCAGCAGTGAACGGGGACAGGGGGCGACCAATCAGCCCCAGCATTTT.

V and J are TRBV27 and TRBJ1-1; 7 bases fit TRBD1. Germline V CDR1 and CDR2: MNHEY, SMNVEV (reference sequence). This CDR3 has 14 amino acids. The trim removed 4 bases at V and 5 bases at J, leaving 7 bases unmatched. In DNA form, the CDR3 reads TGTGCCAGCAGTTCGGCAGGGGGACGGACTGAAGCTTTCTTT. It translates to CASSSAGGRTEAFF.

The V and J genes are TRBV27 and TRBJ1-2; 7 bases are a match to TRBD1. After removal of 3 bases from V and 8 bases from J, the junction contained 6 bases not matched to a gene. Germline CDR1 MNHEY, CDR2 SMNVEV (reference sequence). The CDR3 totals 13 residues. The CDR3 sequence: CASSLGQGGGYTF. For the CDR3, the DNA is TGTGCCAGCAGTTTGGGGCAGGGGGGCGGCTACACCTTC.

The J gene is TRBJ2-6, the V gene TRBV4-2; D is ambiguous. Per the germline V gene, CDR1 is LGHNA and CDR2 is YNFKEQ. This CDR3 is built from 15 residues. Trimming removed 3 bases from V and 2 bases from J, with 8 bases in between. This CDR3 reads CASSHQSTGANVLTF. DNA of the CDR3: TGTGCCAGCAGCCACCAATCAACTGGGGCCAACGTCCTGACTTTC.

The gene calls are TRBV4-1 and TRBJ1-2, with 7 bases that match TRBD1. V was clipped by 7 bases and J by 2 bases; unmatched bases: 10. The CDR3 has 15 amino acids. Germline V gene data show CDR1 as MGHRA and CDR2 as YSYEKL. The CDR3 coding sequence is TGCGCCAGCAATCCCCACCAGGGGGTAAACTATGGCTACACCTTC. Encoded protein: CASNPHQGVNYGYTF.

The chain carries TRBV13 and TRBJ2-1; D is perhaps TRBD2 (5 bases). V shed 2 bases and J shed 9 bases, with 11 bases lying between them. This CDR3 spans 13 amino acids. Germline values: CDR1 PRHDT, CDR2 FYEKMQ (reference sequence). This chain's CDR3 is CASSLSVRGEQFF. The CDR3 coding sequence is TGTGCCAGCAGCTTATCAGTTCGGGGTGAGCAGTTCTTC.